What follows are 8 T cell receptor beta chains derived from one specimen sequenced in a study of naive and memory T cell subsets. Both TRBC1 and TRBC2 were covered by a beta constant-region primer of two equimolar oligonucleotides. TCRdb ran MiXCR on the UMI-ligation and nested PCR reads and lists one entry per CDR3 protein. The table records about 4,600 distinct CDR3 sequences, around 7.2% of them present only once. Sequencing was carried out using CD4+ TEMRA cells from blood. The subset was: effector memory re-expressing CD45RA, CD45RA+ CD27-. The receptor source for this set is a human donor in good health.

This clonotype was detected only a few times. The chain has TRBV4-1 and TRBJ2-5; TRBD2 aligns across 9 bases. V dropped 0 bases and J dropped 2; count of bases not matched to a gene: 10. The CDR3 totals 18 residues. Germline V gives CDR1 MGHRA, CDR2 YSYEKL. DNA for the CDR3: TGCGCCAGCAGCCAAGAGTTCCGTTCTAGCGGGGTACAAGAGACCCAGTACTTC. It encodes CASSQEFRSSGVQETQYF.

This clonotype was counted between two and nine times. This sequence joins TRBV4-2 and TRBJ1-3; the D is unclear. This CDR3 region has 17 residues. V was shortened by 0 bases and J by 0 bases, with 12 bases between the two germline ends. The V gene's germline CDR1 is LGHNA and CDR2 YNFKEQ. The CDR3 nucleotides read TGTGCCAGCAGCCAAGAAAGGCGTACGAGCTCTGGAAACACCATATATTTT. This encodes CASSQERRTSSGNTIYF.

Within the sample, this clonotype is large. The chain links TRBV7-2 to TRBJ2-7; no reliable D call. V was clipped by 1 base and J by 10 bases, with 14 bases between them. The CDR3 length is 13 residues. The germline gives CDR1 SGHTA, CDR2 FQGNSA. CDR3 loop: CASSLVAHQHQYF. CDR3 nucleotide sequence: TGTGCCAGCAGCTTAGTCGCCCACCAGCACCAGTACTTC. The full variable domain, rest sourced from reference TRBV7-2 and TRBJ2-7, is GAGVSQSPSNKVTEKGKDVELRCDPISGHTALYWYRQSLGQGLEFLIYFQGNSAPDKSGLPSDRFSAERTGGSVSTLTIQRTQQEDSAVYLCASSLVAHQHQYFGPGTRLTVT.

Only a few counts were recorded for this clonotype. The V call is TRBV20-1, the J call TRBJ2-1; possibly TRBD2 for D (6 bases). V was trimmed by 6 bases and J by 9 bases, leaving 15 bases between them. This CDR3 has 12 residues. Germline V gene data show CDR1 as DFQATT and CDR2 as SNEGSKA (reference sequence). CDR3 protein: CSAEGLRLEQFF. For the CDR3, the DNA is TGCAGTGCCGAGGGACTGAGGCTTGAGCAGTTCTTC.

This clonotype was seen at least ten times. The chain uses TRBV20-1 and TRBJ2-7, with 16 positions matching TRBD2. The CDR3 sequence is 16 residues long. Looked up from germline, CDR1 is DFQATT and CDR2 is SNEGSKA (reference sequence). Trimming removed 1 base from V and 2 bases from J; junction bases left unmatched: 2. CDR3 DNA sequence: TGCAGTGCTAGAGCCGGGACTAGCGGGAGGGCCTACGAGCAGTACTTC. Translation gives CSARAGTSGRAYEQYF.

This clonotype was seen a few times. The rearrangement links TRBV28 to TRBJ1-5; TRBD1 might be the D (6 bases). The CDR3 extends over 17 amino acids. V lost 5 bases and J lost 0, with 17 bases in between. Germline CDR1 reads MDHEN; CDR2 reads SYDVKM. CDR3 DNA: TGTGCCAGCAGTGACCGGGACAACAATTATAGCAATCAGCCCCAGCATTTT. Translation gives CASSDRDNNYSNQPQHF.

The J gene is TRBJ2-2, the V gene TRBV6-2 or TRBV6-3, with 8 positions matching TRBD2. Germline lookup yields CDR1 MNHEY and CDR2 SVGEGT. This CDR3 has 16 residues. V shed 2 bases and J 6 bases; nucleotides not matched to a gene: 8. CDR3 protein: CASSYQAGVFAGELFF. The CDR3, as DNA: TGTGCCAGCAGTTACCAAGCGGGAGTCTTCGCCGGGGAGCTGTTTTTT.

This clonotype was picked up many times. The chain combines TRBV4-3 with TRBJ2-5, with TRBD2 matching 9 bases. Germline CDR1 reads LGHNA; CDR2 reads YSLEER. Losses at the gene ends were 1 base for V and 4 bases for J; bases not matched to a gene: 4. The CDR3 runs 15 residues. CDR3 residues: CASSQGAGGRETQYF. Here the CDR3 DNA reads TGCGCCAGCAGCCAAGGAGCGGGAGGTCGAGAGACCCAGTACTTC.